The TCR beta chain described here comes from a study of T cells expressing NK-cell markers. Across the study: Sequencing covered eight donors, seven HCMV-seropositive and one seronegative.

TCRdb reanalyzed the 5' RACE reads and collapses them to one entry per CDR3 protein, without DNA. Its table records 550,000 to 600,000 distinct CDR3 sequences. Note on this clonotype: Its target is not known.

General study results and limits: Leadership of the CD3+CD56-NKG2C+ fraction also belonged to these clonotypes in four donors. The HCMV specificity of the expanded NKG2C+ T cell clones stayed unresolved.

This CDR3 is built from 13 residues. The germline gives CDR1 DFQATT, CDR2 SNEGSKA (reference sequence). The genes are TRBV20-1 and TRBJ1-2; the TCRdb D gene call, TRBD1, has no DNA to confirm it. The specimen sequenced was blood T cells: a sorted CD56 or NKG2C T cell subset, CD4+ or CD8+ T cells, or bulk PBMC T cells (not recorded which). The clonotype originates from a man aged 18 to 30 in good health. CDR3 sequence reads: CSANSGQTYGYTF.